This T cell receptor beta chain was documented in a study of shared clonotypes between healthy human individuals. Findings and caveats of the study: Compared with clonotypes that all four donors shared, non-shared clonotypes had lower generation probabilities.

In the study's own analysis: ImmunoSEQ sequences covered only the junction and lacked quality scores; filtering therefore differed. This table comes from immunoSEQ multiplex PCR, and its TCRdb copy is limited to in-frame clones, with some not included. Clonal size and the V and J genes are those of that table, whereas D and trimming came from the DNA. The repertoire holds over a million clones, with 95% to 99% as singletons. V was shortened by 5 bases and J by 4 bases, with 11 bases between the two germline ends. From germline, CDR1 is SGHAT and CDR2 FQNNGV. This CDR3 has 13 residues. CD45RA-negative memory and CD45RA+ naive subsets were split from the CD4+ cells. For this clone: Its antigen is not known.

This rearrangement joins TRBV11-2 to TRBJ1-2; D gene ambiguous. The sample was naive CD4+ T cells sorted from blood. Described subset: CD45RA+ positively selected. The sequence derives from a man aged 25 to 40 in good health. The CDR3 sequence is CASSQTGRYGYTF. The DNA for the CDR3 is TGTGCCAGCAGCCAGACCGGCCGCTATGGCTACACCTTC.